Sequencing of this T cell receptor beta chain was carried out in a study of shared clonotypes between healthy human individuals. Overall study results and limits: It was anticipated that sequencing depth would influence how many clonotypes donors shared.

CDR3 size: 14 residues. Germline CDR1 reads KGHSH; CDR2 reads LQKENI. Between the trimmed V and J ends, which lost 2 bases and 6 bases, there was a span of 11 bases. In the case of this clone: Its antigen is unidentified.

Sorted-subset replicate PCR reactions were performed with approximately 190 ng DNA, corresponding to tens of thousands of T cell genomes. The assay was immunoSEQ multiplex PCR, and TCRdb's table has in-frame clones only and misses some. The sample lists about 2.3 million clones, about 90% occurring once. The sample taken for sequencing was naive CD4+ T cells from PBMCs. Subset in this sample: CD45RA+ positively selected. The chain couples TRBV18 to TRBJ1-5; D uncertain. The clonotype was recovered from a man aged 18 to 30 in good health. Some clones in this sample may be carry-over from other donors' samples. In DNA form, the CDR3 reads TGTGCCAGCTCACCATCAGGAGGTGGTCAGCCCCAGCATTTT. Translation gives CASSPSGGGQPQHF.